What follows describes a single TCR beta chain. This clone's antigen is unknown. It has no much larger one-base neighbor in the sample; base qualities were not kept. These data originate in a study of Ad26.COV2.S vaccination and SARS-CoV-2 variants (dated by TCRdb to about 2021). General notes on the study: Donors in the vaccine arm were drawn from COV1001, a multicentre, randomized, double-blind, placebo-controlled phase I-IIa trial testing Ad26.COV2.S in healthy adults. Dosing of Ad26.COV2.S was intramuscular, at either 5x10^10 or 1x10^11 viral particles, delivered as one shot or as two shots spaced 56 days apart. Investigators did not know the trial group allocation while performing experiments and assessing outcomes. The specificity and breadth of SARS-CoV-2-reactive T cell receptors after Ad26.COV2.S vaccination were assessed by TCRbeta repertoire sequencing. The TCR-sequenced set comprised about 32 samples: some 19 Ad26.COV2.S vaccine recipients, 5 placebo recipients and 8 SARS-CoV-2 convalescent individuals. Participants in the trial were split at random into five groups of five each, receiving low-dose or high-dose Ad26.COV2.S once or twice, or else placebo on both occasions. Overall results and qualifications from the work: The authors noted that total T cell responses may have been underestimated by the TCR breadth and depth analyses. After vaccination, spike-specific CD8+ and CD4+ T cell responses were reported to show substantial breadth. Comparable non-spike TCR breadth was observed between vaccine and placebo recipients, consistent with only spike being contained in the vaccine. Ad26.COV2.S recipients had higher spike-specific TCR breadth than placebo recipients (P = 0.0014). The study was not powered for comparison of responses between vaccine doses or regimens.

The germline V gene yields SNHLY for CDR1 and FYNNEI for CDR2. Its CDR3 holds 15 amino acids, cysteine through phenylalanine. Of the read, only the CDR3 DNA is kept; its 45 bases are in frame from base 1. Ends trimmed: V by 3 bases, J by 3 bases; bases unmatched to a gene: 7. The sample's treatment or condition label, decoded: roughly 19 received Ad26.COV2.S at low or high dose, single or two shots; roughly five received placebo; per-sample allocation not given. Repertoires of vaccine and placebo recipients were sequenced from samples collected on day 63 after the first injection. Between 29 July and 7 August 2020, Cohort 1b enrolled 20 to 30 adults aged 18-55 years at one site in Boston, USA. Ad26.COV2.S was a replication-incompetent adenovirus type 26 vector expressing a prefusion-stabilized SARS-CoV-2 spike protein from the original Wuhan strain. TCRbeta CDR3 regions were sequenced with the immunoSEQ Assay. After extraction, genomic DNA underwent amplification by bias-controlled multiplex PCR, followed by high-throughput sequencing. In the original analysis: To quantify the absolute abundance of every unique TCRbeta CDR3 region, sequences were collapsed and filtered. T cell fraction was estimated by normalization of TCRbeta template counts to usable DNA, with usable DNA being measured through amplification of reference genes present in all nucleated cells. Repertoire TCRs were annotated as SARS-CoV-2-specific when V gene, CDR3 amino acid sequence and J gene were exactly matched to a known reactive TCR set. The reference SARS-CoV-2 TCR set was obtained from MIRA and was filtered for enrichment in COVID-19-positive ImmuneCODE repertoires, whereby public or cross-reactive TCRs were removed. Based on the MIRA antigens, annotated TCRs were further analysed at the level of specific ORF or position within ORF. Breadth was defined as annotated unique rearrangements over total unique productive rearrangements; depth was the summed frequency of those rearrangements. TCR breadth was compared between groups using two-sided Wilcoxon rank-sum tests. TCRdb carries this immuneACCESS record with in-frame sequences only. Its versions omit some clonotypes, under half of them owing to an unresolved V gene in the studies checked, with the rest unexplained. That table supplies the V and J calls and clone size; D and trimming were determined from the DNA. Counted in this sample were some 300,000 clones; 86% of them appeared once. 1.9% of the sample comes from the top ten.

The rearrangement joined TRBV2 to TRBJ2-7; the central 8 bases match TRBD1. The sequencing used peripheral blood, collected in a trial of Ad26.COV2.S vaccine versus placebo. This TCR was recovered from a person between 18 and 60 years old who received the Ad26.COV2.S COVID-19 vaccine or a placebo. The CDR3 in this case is CASSDKDREFYEQYF. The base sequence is TGTGCCAGCAGTGACAAGGACAGGGAGTTCTACGAGCAGTACTTC.